This passage covers 14 T cell receptor beta chains from one sample sequenced in a study of T cell responses to AZD1222 COVID-19 vaccine. The method was immunoSEQ multiplex PCR; TCRdb's version includes in-frame clones alone and lacks a portion of them. The data hold about 88,000 clones, with about 90% observed a single time. Material: peripheral blood, obtained on day 0 of AZD1222 vaccination. These receptors originate from an adult in good health.

The genes are TRBV7-3 and TRBJ2-7; tentative D call: TRBD1 (5 bases). The CDR3 spans 14 residues. V lost 4 bases, J lost 5 bases, and 15 bases lay in between. Germline V gene lookup returns CDR1 SGHTA and CDR2 FQGTGA. CDR3 protein: CASSSGQHGDEQYF. The DNA of the CDR3 is TGTGCCAGCAGCTCTGGACAACATGGGGACGAGCAGTACTTC. Filled out from reference TRBV7-3 and TRBJ2-7, the complete variable domain reads GAGVSQTPSNKVTEKGKYVELRCDPISGHTALYWYRQSLGQGPEFLIYFQGTGAADDSGLPNDRFFAVRPEGSVSTLKIQRTERGDSAVYLCASSSGQHGDEQYFGPGTRLTVT.

This sequence joins TRBV14 and TRBJ1-6, with D perhaps TRBD1 (5 bases). Germline V CDR1 and CDR2: SGHDN, FVKESK. CDR3 size: 15 residues. V was pared by 1 base and J by 13 bases, with 17 bases between. The CDR3 region has the DNA TGTGCCAGCAGCCAAGCGGGGACTCAGGGTATTCCCCTCCACTTT. The encoded protein is CASSQAGTQGIPLHF.

The chain employs TRBV7-2 and TRBJ1-2; tentative D call: TRBD1 (6 bases). Trimming pared 5 bases from V and 8 bases from J, leaving 18 bases between. CDR1 and CDR2 from the germline V gene are SGHTA and FQGNSA. The CDR3 spans 14 residues. In nucleotides, the CDR3 is TGTGCCAGCAGCCCTTTAGTCCGAAGGGGGGGCTACACCTTC. Its translation is CASSPLVRRGGYTF.

The CDR3: CASSYDASGNTIYF. The CDR3 DNA follows: TGTGCCAGCAGTTACGATGCCTCTGGAAACACCATATATTTT. The chain employs TRBV6-5 and TRBJ1-3; D is ambiguous. Looked up from germline, CDR1 is MNHEY and CDR2 is SVGAGI. The CDR3 is 14 residues long. Trimming pared 2 bases from V and 0 bases from J, leaving 5 bases between.

The rearrangement uses TRBV3-1 (or the pseudogene TRBV3-2) and TRBJ1-2; D is undetermined. The CDR3 contains 12 residues. Between the trimmed V and J ends, which lost 2 bases and 13 bases, there was a span of 14 bases. Germline assignment: CDR1 LGHDT and CDR2 YNNKEL (reference sequence). The CDR3 region is CASSQLMRPPTF. CDR3 sequence (DNA): TGTGCCAGCAGCCAATTAATGCGGCCCCCCACCTTC.

The chain employs TRBV19 and TRBJ2-1; 7 nucleotides align to TRBD2. The J segment lost 6 bases and the V segment lost 6 bases, leaving 17 bases of the junction unmatched. Germline V gene lookup returns CDR1 LNHDA and CDR2 SQIVND (reference sequence). There are 17 residues in the CDR3. This CDR3 reads CASRGYARDYGGNEQFF. The CDR3 DNA follows: TGTGCCAGTAGAGGGTACGCCCGGGACTACGGGGGCAATGAGCAGTTCTTC.

The chain joins TRBV7-2 to TRBJ2-3, with 10 bases that match TRBD2. The CDR3 length is 16 residues. Germline-derived CDR1 and CDR2 are SGHTA and FQGNSA. With 6 bases clipped from V and 3 bases from J, the junction kept 9 bases outside the gene matches. The CDR3 sequence: CASRGGGLALTDTQYF. CDR3 DNA: TGTGCCAGCAGAGGGGGGGGACTAGCGCTGACAGATACGCAGTATTTT.

The V gene is TRBV7-9, the J gene TRBJ2-4, with 7 bases aligning to TRBD1. V lost 4 bases and J lost 3; bases outside the gene matches: 9. From germline, CDR1 is SEHNR and CDR2 FQNEAQ (reference sequence). The CDR3 covers 16 residues. For the CDR3, the DNA is TGTGCCAGCAGCTACGACAACTGGGACAGCAAAAACATTCAGTACTTC. This codes for CASSYDNWDSKNIQYF.

CDR3 loop: CAWGPGQNEKLFF. The CDR3 DNA reads TGTGCCTGGGGTCCGGGGCAGAATGAAAAACTGTTTTTT. This chain joins TRBV30 and TRBJ1-4; D possibly corresponds to TRBD1 (5 bases). V was shortened by 5 bases and J by 5 bases, with 12 bases between the two germline ends. CDR3 length equals 13 residues. CDR1 is GTSNPN, CDR2 SVGIG, per germline (reference sequence).

This clone was seen once. The gene calls are TRBV18 and TRBJ2-1; D not certain. With 6 bases removed from V and 5 bases from J, the gap between germline ends came to 17 bases. CDR3 length equals 15 residues. Germline loops: CDR1 KGHSH, CDR2 LQKENI. The CDR3 region has the DNA TGTGCCAGCTCTGGCTCCTTCGGGCGTGACAATGAGCAGTTCTTC. Its translation: CASSGSFGRDNEQFF.

The V gene is TRBV15, the J gene TRBJ1-6, with a possible D match to TRBD1 (5 bases). Germline lookup yields CDR1 LNHNV and CDR2 YYDKDF (reference sequence). The V end lost 0 bases, the J end lost 16 bases, and 13 bases lay between the germline ends. The CDR3 is made up of 13 amino acids. The CDR3 here is CATSRDFGRQLHF. The CDR3 nucleotides are TGTGCCACCAGCAGAGATTTCGGGCGACAGCTCCACTTT. Supplemented by reference TRBV15 and TRBJ1-6, the full variable domain reads DAMVIQNPRYQVTQFGKPVTLSCSQTLNHNVMYWYQQKSSQAPKLLFHYYDKDFNNEADTPDNFQSRRPNTSFCFLDIRSPGLGDTAMYLCATSRDFGRQLHFGNGTRLTVT.

V is TRBV10-3 and J is TRBJ2-1; no reliable D call. The germline CDR1 and CDR2 sequences are ENHRY and SYGVKD. The CDR3 has 15 residues. Trimming cost V 2 bases and J 0 bases, with 8 bases left between them. CDR3 in amino acids: CAISETSGSYNEQFF. The DNA for the CDR3 is TGTGCCATCAGTGAGACCTCGGGCTCCTACAATGAGCAGTTCTTC.

The DNA for the CDR3 is TGCGCCAGCAGTGAGCCGCCCGGACTTAAAGACACAGATACGCAGTATTTT. Amino acid sequence: CASSEPPGLKDTDTQYF. The genes are TRBV10-2 and TRBJ2-3; perhaps TRBD2 as D (5 bases). Germline V gene data show CDR1 as WSHSY and CDR2 as SAAADI. The ends were cut back, 2 bases at V and 2 bases at J, with 17 bases in the middle. This CDR3 contains 17 residues.

This clone was recorded only once. This chain connects TRBV9 to TRBJ2-1; 10 nucleotides align to TRBD2. Germline values: CDR1 SGDLS, CDR2 YYNGEE. With 2 bases clipped from V and 4 bases from J, the junction kept 6 bases outside the gene matches. The CDR3 consists of 16 residues. The CDR3 reads CASSVGLAETYNEQFF. As DNA, the CDR3 is TGTGCCAGCAGCGTCGGACTAGCGGAGACTTACAATGAGCAGTTCTTC.